The present entry profiles one T cell receptor (beta chain) with its context. Time point noted: cycle 4 day 1 (C4D1), after 5 to 7 weeks of nivolumab. Exposure to brentuximab vedotin varied, and each patient had relapsed following autologous stem cell transplantation. Researchers report purifying CD4+ T cells from thawed PBMCs by magnetic negative selection. Best responses fell into complete response, partial response or progressive disease. This entry is derived from a study of PD-1 blockade in classical Hodgkin lymphoma. TCRdb keeps only in-frame clones here, not all; method: immunoSEQ multiplex PCR. Among 9,000 to 10,000 clones listed, roughly 88% were seen once. V lost 4 bases to trimming and J lost 3 bases, with 15 bases between them. CDR3 size: 15 residues. Per germline, CDR1 SGHAT and CDR2 FQNNGV.

This receptor was taken from a human donor with classical Hodgkin lymphoma. The chain couples TRBV11-2 to TRBJ1-1; D is possibly TRBD1 (6 bases). Sequenced material: CD4+ T cells from blood, taken before the fourth cycle of nivolumab. CDR3 in amino acids: CASSWSTGKYTEAFF. The CDR3 bases are TGTGCCAGCAGCTGGTCTACAGGGAAGTACACTGAAGCTTTCTTT.